This T cell receptor (beta chain) appears in the sequencing data of a study of regulatory T cells in long-lasting Graves disease. Time point meaning: persistent/refractory GD, antithyroid drugs over 5 years with positive TRAb. Extracted RNA from PBMCs served as the source of the TCR library. CDR1 MDHEN and CDR2 SYDVKM come from the germline V gene. The CDR3 contains 16 residues. The germline V and J ends were trimmed by 1 base and 1 base, with 11 bases remaining between them. Researchers made TCR beta libraries by using iRepertoire HTBI primers and running Arm-PCR on CDR3 regions. TCRdb itself ran the multiplex PCR reads through MiXCR, one entry per CDR3 protein. This sample has more than 650,000 distinct CDR3 sequences, with around 30% found just once. Whole-study results and caveats: Lower TCR diversity characterized persistent Graves' patients relative to newly diagnosed patients. Possibly, too few samples lowered accuracy.

Worth noting for this clonotype: Its antigen is as yet unknown.

The gene calls are TRBV28 and TRBJ1-3, with a tentative D call TRBD1 (5 bases). The source was peripheral blood mononuclear cells (PBMCs), collected when the disease was refractory, from a patient treated with antithyroid drugs. This TCR derives from a female donor with Graves disease. The CDR3 region is CASSLSQGISGNTIYF. The DNA for the CDR3 is TGTGCCAGCAGTTTATCGCAGGGAATATCTGGAAACACCATATATTTT.